A selection of T cell receptor beta chains follows, all from one sample in a study of beta chain features in type 1 diabetes. Clones were sequenced by immunoSEQ multiplex PCR, and TCRdb holds only the in-frame ones, with some missing. The data show roughly 730,000 clones, roughly 13% seen once. The sequenced material came from naive CD4+ T cells from blood. The receptors derive from a man aged 18 to 30 with type 1 diabetes. Both conserved end residues are part of each CDR3. A D gene is named only where the DNA matches it firmly. Clone size is not always given. Where it is, it says once, few, many or a class for expanded clones.

CDR3 DNA: TGTGCCTGGGGTCAGTATGGCTACACCTTC
CDR3 protein: CAWGQYGYTF
clone size: few
J gene: TRBJ1-2
V gene: TRBV30
D gene: -

CDR3 DNA: TGTGCCAGCAGCTCGACTAGCGGGGGACCCTACAATGAGCAGTTCTTC
CDR3 protein: CASSSTSGGPYNEQFF
clone size: few
J gene: TRBJ2-1
V gene: TRBV5-4
D gene: TRBD2

CDR3 DNA: TGTGCCAGCAGTGAGGCCGATTCCTGGCCATACAATGAGCAGTTCTTC
CDR3 protein: CASSEADSWPYNEQFF
clone size: few
J gene: TRBJ2-1
V gene: TRBV6-1
D gene: -

CDR3 DNA: TGTGCCAGCAGCCCGACAGGGGCGGATGAAAAACTGTTTTTT
CDR3 protein: CASSPTGADEKLFF
clone size: -
J gene: TRBJ1-4
V gene: TRBV7-2
D gene: TRBD1

CDR3 DNA: TGCAGCGTGTTACGGGACTCCTCTGGAAACACCATATATTTT
CDR3 protein: CSVLRDSSGNTIYF
clone size: few
J gene: TRBJ1-3
V gene: TRBV29-1
D gene: -

CDR3 DNA: TGTGCCAGCAGTTGGGACAGGGATAAATCACCCCTCCACTTT
CDR3 protein: CASSWDRDKSPLHF
clone size: -
J gene: TRBJ1-6
V gene: TRBV6-6
D gene: TRBD1

CDR3 DNA: TGTGCCTGGAGTGTAGGTCAGGTAGAGACCCAGTACTTC
CDR3 protein: CAWSVGQVETQYF
clone size: -
J gene: TRBJ2-5
V gene: TRBV30
D gene: -

CDR3 DNA: TGCAGCGTTGCTGAGGAAAAAGCTTTCTTT
CDR3 protein: CSVAEEKAFF
clone size: few
J gene: TRBJ1-1
V gene: TRBV29-1
D gene: -

CDR3 DNA: TGTGCCAGCAGCCAAGGGACAGGGAACTATTCACCCCTCCACTTT
CDR3 protein: CASSQGTGNYSPLHF
clone size: -
J gene: TRBJ1-6
V gene: TRBV11-2
D gene: TRBD1

CDR3 DNA: TGTGCCAGCAGCGGCCCAGGCCGGAATGAAAAACTGTTTTTT
CDR3 protein: CASSGPGRNEKLFF
clone size: -
J gene: TRBJ1-4
V gene: TRBV9
D gene: -

CDR3 DNA: TGTGCCAGCAGTTCGACAGGGATCACTGAAGCTTTCTTT
CDR3 protein: CASSSTGITEAFF
clone size: -
J gene: TRBJ1-1
V gene: TRBV27
D gene: TRBD1

CDR3 DNA: TGCGCCAGCAGGGCGGGACAGAACTATAGCTACACCTTC
CDR3 protein: CASRAGQNYSYTF
clone size: -
J gene: TRBJ1-2
V gene: TRBV10-1
D gene: TRBD1

CDR3 DNA: TGTGCCAGCAGTTTGGACAGGGGGGCGAACATTCAGTACTTC
CDR3 protein: CASSLDRGANIQYF
clone size: few
J gene: TRBJ2-4
V gene: TRBV28
D gene: TRBD1

CDR3 DNA: TGTGCCAGCAGTTACTCCCCAGGGGAACACACAGATACGCAGTATTTT
CDR3 protein: CASSYSPGEHTDTQYF
clone size: few
J gene: TRBJ2-3
V gene: TRBV6-5
D gene: -

CDR3 DNA: TGTGCCAGCAGCTGGGCCCAGGGGGGTGAAAAACTGTTTTTT
CDR3 protein: CASSWAQGGEKLFF
clone size: -
J gene: TRBJ1-4
V gene: TRBV7-9
D gene: TRBD1

CDR3 DNA: TGTGCCAGCAGTGAAGTTAATAGCGATTCCTACGAGCAGTACTTC
CDR3 protein: CASSEVNSDSYEQYF
clone size: few
J gene: TRBJ2-7
V gene: TRBV2
D gene: -

CDR3 DNA: TGTGCCAGCAGTGAGGATGGCGGGGGGCTCACTGAAGCTTTCTTT
CDR3 protein: CASSEDGGGLTEAFF
clone size: few
J gene: TRBJ1-1
V gene: TRBV25-1
D gene: -

CDR3 DNA: TGTGCCTGGAGCCTCGGACTAGAGCGGGAGCTGTTTTTT
CDR3 protein: CAWSLGLERELFF
clone size: -
J gene: TRBJ2-2
V gene: TRBV30
D gene: TRBD2

CDR3 DNA: TGTGCCAGCAGTTTTGATAGTATGAACACTGAAGCTTTCTTT
CDR3 protein: CASSFDSMNTEAFF
clone size: -
J gene: TRBJ1-1
V gene: TRBV28
D gene: -

CDR3 DNA: TGCAGCGTTGACAGGGATGGTACCGGGGAGCTGTTTTTT
CDR3 protein: CSVDRDGTGELFF
clone size: -
J gene: TRBJ2-2
V gene: TRBV29-1
D gene: -

CDR3 DNA: TGTGCCTGGACATCCTACTACGAGCAGTACTTC
CDR3 protein: CAWTSYYEQYF
clone size: few
J gene: TRBJ2-7
V gene: TRBV30
D gene: -

CDR3 DNA: TGCAGCGTGCACGGGACAGGGGGCGCCTACGAGCAGTACTTC
CDR3 protein: CSVHGTGGAYEQYF
clone size: few
J gene: TRBJ2-7
V gene: TRBV29-1
D gene: TRBD1

CDR3 DNA: TGCGCCAGCAGCCACAATGGGGTTTTGGATTCACCCCTCCACTTT
CDR3 protein: CASSHNGVLDSPLHF
clone size: few
J gene: TRBJ1-6
V gene: TRBV4-1
D gene: -

CDR3 DNA: TGTGCTAGTGGTTTGTCGACCTTACAGGACCGGGATGGCTACACCTTC
CDR3 protein: CASGLSTLQDRDGYTF
clone size: -
J gene: TRBJ1-2
V gene: TRBV12-5
D gene: -

CDR3 DNA: TGTGCCAGCCAGGGATTCGAGTACACCGGGGAGCTGTTTTTT
CDR3 protein: CASQGFEYTGELFF
clone size: -
J gene: TRBJ2-2
V gene: TRBV7-9
D gene: -

CDR3 DNA: TGCGCCAGCAGCTTGGTCTCAGGGGCGAGCGGCTACACCTTC
CDR3 protein: CASSLVSGASGYTF
clone size: -
J gene: TRBJ1-2
V gene: TRBV5-1
D gene: -

CDR3 DNA: TGCGCCAGCAGCCTCGGACCGGGGAGCACTGAAGCTTTCTTT
CDR3 protein: CASSLGPGSTEAFF
clone size: -
J gene: TRBJ1-1
V gene: TRBV4-1
D gene: -

CDR3 DNA: TGCGCCAGCAGCTTGTTTACCCAAAGACAAGAGACCCAGTACTTC
CDR3 protein: CASSLFTQRQETQYF
clone size: -
J gene: TRBJ2-5
V gene: TRBV5-1
D gene: -

CDR3 DNA: TGTGCCAGTAGTAGGTCCCATCGGGACACCGTCTACGAGCAGTACTTC
CDR3 protein: CASSRSHRDTVYEQYF
clone size: -
J gene: TRBJ2-7
V gene: TRBV19
D gene: -

CDR3 DNA: TGTGCCACCAGCCCCTACCCACAGGAATTCTATGGCTACACCTTC
CDR3 protein: CATSPYPQEFYGYTF
clone size: few
J gene: TRBJ1-2
V gene: TRBV15
D gene: -

CDR3 DNA: TGCAGCGTTGCGTCTCCCTCCTACAATGAGCAGTTCTTC
CDR3 protein: CSVASPSYNEQFF
clone size: -
J gene: TRBJ2-1
V gene: TRBV29-1
D gene: -

CDR3 DNA: TGTGCCAGCAGCCGGCAGGGAGGCACTGAAGCTTTCTTT
CDR3 protein: CASSRQGGTEAFF
clone size: -
J gene: TRBJ1-1
V gene: TRBV7-3
D gene: -

CDR3 DNA: TGTGCCAGCACGGGGGACAGCCTCCAAGAGACCCAGTACTTC
CDR3 protein: CASTGDSLQETQYF
clone size: -
J gene: TRBJ2-5
V gene: TRBV2
D gene: -

CDR3 DNA: TGCGCCAGCAGCTTGGTGGGGGGCAATCAGCCCCAGCATTTT
CDR3 protein: CASSLVGGNQPQHF
clone size: -
J gene: TRBJ1-5
V gene: TRBV5-1
D gene: -

CDR3 DNA: TGTGCCTGGAGCGGACAGGGGGCTGAGACCCAGTACTTC
CDR3 protein: CAWSGQGAETQYF
clone size: few
J gene: TRBJ2-5
V gene: TRBV30
D gene: TRBD1

CDR3 DNA: TGTGCCAGCAGCTCCGGCGGGACTCCCTACGAGCAGTACTTC
CDR3 protein: CASSSGGTPYEQYF
clone size: -
J gene: TRBJ2-7
V gene: TRBV7-2
D gene: -

CDR3 DNA: TGCGCCAGCAGCCAAGAACGGCGGGGGGGCGAAGATACGCAGTATTTT
CDR3 protein: CASSQERRGGEDTQYF
clone size: -
J gene: TRBJ2-3
V gene: TRBV4-1
D gene: TRBD2

CDR3 DNA: TGCGCCAGCAGCCAACTAGCGGGGGGCCAAGGTACGCAGTATTTT
CDR3 protein: CASSQLAGGQGTQYF
clone size: -
J gene: TRBJ2-3
V gene: TRBV5-1
D gene: TRBD2

CDR3 DNA: TGTGCCAGCAGCTCCACAGGGGGCGCAGGCTATGGCTACACCTTC
CDR3 protein: CASSSTGGAGYGYTF
clone size: -
J gene: TRBJ1-2
V gene: TRBV5-4
D gene: TRBD1

CDR3 DNA: TGTGCCAGCAGTGAGGGACAGGGGCGCTCTGGGGCCAACGTCCTGACTTTC
CDR3 protein: CASSEGQGRSGANVLTF
clone size: -
J gene: TRBJ2-6
V gene: TRBV6-1
D gene: TRBD1

CDR3 DNA: TGTGCCAGCAGTGAAGGGCCGGCCGAGCAGTACTTC
CDR3 protein: CASSEGPAEQYF
clone size: -
J gene: TRBJ2-7
V gene: TRBV2
D gene: -

CDR3 DNA: TGTGCCAGCACCAGGGGGGTGGGGAATGAGCAGTTCTTC
CDR3 protein: CASTRGVGNEQFF
clone size: few
J gene: TRBJ2-1
V gene: TRBV6-1
D gene: -

CDR3 DNA: TGTGCCAGTAGCCTCGATAGGGTCGGGACGCAGTATTTT
CDR3 protein: CASSLDRVGTQYF
clone size: few
J gene: TRBJ2-3
V gene: TRBV19
D gene: -